This entry lists 25 T cell receptor beta chains sequenced from one sample in a study of CD8 T cells in ankylosing spondylitis (dated by TCRdb to about 2017). Summary of the overall study and its limitations: Blood from ankylosing spondylitis patients appeared to be characterized by a TCR beta motif made up of under ten highly homologous amino acid variants.

The library was built by means of 5' RACE. Sequencer: Illumina HiSeq 2500. The public reads were reprocessed in TCRdb via fastp at Q25 and MiXCR, keeping in-frame beta chains. Rows merge per CDR3 protein into single entries with the most common DNA and genes. The sample data list around 450,000 distinct CDR3 sequences, and about 24% of these were observed just once. The ten largest account for about 0.89% of the sample. These receptors have no identified antigens. The sequenced sample was blood, either unsorted or a sorted T cell fraction (not recorded which). The receptors were gathered from a male donor with ankylosing spondylitis.

V and J are TRBV5-1 and TRBJ1-6; a weak D match, TRBD1 (6 bases). The CDR3 totals 16 residues. Deletions cut 4 bases from V and 0 bases from J, with 11 bases between. Germline V gene sequence: CDR1 SGHRS, CDR2 YFSETQ. DNA for the CDR3: TGCGCCAGCAGCACAACAGGGACCTCCTATAATTCACCCCTCCACTTT. As protein: CASSTTGTSYNSPLHF.

The rearrangement uses TRBV19 and TRBJ2-2, with D perhaps matching TRBD1 or TRBD2 (5 bases each). The germline V and J ends were trimmed by 7 bases and 5 bases, with 14 bases remaining between them. Germline V gene sequence: CDR1 LNHDA, CDR2 SQIVND (reference sequence). This CDR3 is 14 amino acids long. In nucleotides, the CDR3 is TGTGCCAGTAAAGGGGACGAACTGACCGGGGAGCTGTTTTTT. Translation: CASKGDELTGELFF.

This clonotype was observed a few times. V gene TRBV12-3 or TRBV12-4 combines with J gene TRBJ1-4, with unresolved D. V lost 2 bases and J 8 bases, leaving 12 bases between the germline ends. The CDR3 has 14 residues. The CDR3, as DNA: TGTGCCAGCAGTTTAACCAGGCCTAGGGAAAAACTGTTTTTT. Residues: CASSLTRPREKLFF.

This chain uses TRBV6-1 with TRBJ2-5, with D tentatively TRBD1 (7 bases). The CDR3 spans 14 residues. Per germline, CDR1 MNHNS and CDR2 SASEGT. V was cut by 0 bases and J by 7 bases, with 12 bases left in between. In DNA form, the CDR3 reads TGTGCCAGCAGTGAAGCGAACAGGGGAGGGACCCAGTACTTC. It specifies CASSEANRGGTQYF.

The CDR3 here is CASSRVRAGEQFF. CDR3 nucleotides: TGTGCCAGCAGCCGGGTTCGGGCAGGGGAGCAGTTCTTC. The genes are TRBV11-2 and TRBJ2-1, with a possible D match to TRBD1 (5 bases). Germline lookup yields CDR1 SGHAT and CDR2 FQNNGV. Trimming shortened V by 5 bases and J by 10 bases, and 15 bases separated the two germline ends. This CDR3 comprises 13 residues.

The chain joins TRBV24-1 to TRBJ2-1, with D possibly being TRBD2 (6 bases). The CDR3 covers 19 residues. Trimming removed 2 bases at V and 2 bases at J, with 21 bases between. Germline CDR1 reads KGHDR; CDR2 reads SFDVKD. Written as DNA, the CDR3 is TGTGCCACCAGTGATTCGTCCTCGGTCCCCGGGAGCGCCTACAATGAGCAGTTCTTC. Translating gives CATSDSSSVPGSAYNEQFF.

The chain recombines TRBV20-1 with TRBJ2-1; 11 nucleotides align to TRBD2. The CDR3 spans 16 residues. V dropped 8 bases and J dropped 4; count of bases not matched to a gene: 13. CDR1 and CDR2 from the germline V gene are DFQATT and SNEGSKA (reference sequence). CDR3 sequence reads: CSLGRILAGEYNEQFF. The DNA for the CDR3 is TGCAGTCTCGGGCGGATACTAGCGGGAGAGTACAATGAGCAGTTCTTC.

This chain links TRBV10-3 with TRBJ2-2; 8 bases are shared with TRBD1. CDR1 is ENHRY, CDR2 SYGVKD, per germline. Germline trimming cut 6 bases from V and 3 bases from J; bases unmatched to any gene: 3. This CDR3 contains 14 residues. Here the CDR3 DNA reads TGTGCCATCAGACCGGGACAGGACACCGGGGAGCTGTTTTTT. Amino acids: CAIRPGQDTGELFF.

Ten or more counts support this clonotype. The chain has TRBV7-2 and TRBJ2-7; D ambiguous. V lost 1 base and J lost 6, with 10 bases in between. The CDR3 is 13 residues long. Germline V gene data show CDR1 as SGHTA and CDR2 as FQGNSA. The CDR3 nucleotides are TGTGCCAGCAGCTTAGGGCGCGGCAGCGAGCAGTACTTC. It specifies CASSLGRGSEQYF. Variable domain in full (rest from reference TRBV7-2 and TRBJ2-7): GAGVSQSPSNKVTEKGKDVELRCDPISGHTALYWYRQSLGQGLEFLIYFQGNSAPDKSGLPSDRFSAERTGGSVSTLTIQRTQQEDSAVYLCASSLGRGSEQYFGPGTRLTVT.

The table lists this clonotype with a few counts. This chain links TRBV29-1 with TRBJ1-1; 7 bases align to TRBD1. Germline V CDR1 and CDR2: SQVTM, ANQGSEA. The CDR3 runs to 17 residues. The junction had 18 bases not matched to a gene; V was cut back by 4 bases and J by 4 bases. The CDR3 sequence is CSVGPPGTQGVTTEAFF. The CDR3 nucleotides read TGCAGCGTTGGCCCCCCTGGGACCCAGGGGGTTACCACTGAAGCTTTCTTT.

This clonotype came up a few times. J is TRBJ1-2 and V is TRBV7-9; 8 nucleotides line up with TRBD1. Trimming at V came to 4 bases and at J to 6 bases, leaving 4 bases not matched to a gene. Germline CDR1 reads SEHNR; CDR2 reads FQNEAQ (reference sequence). There are 13 residues in the CDR3. CDR3 sequence reads: CASSSTGVDGYTF. The CDR3 DNA reads as TGTGCCAGCAGCTCGACAGGGGTTGATGGCTACACCTTC.

This clonotype showed up just a few times. This chain connects TRBV25-1 to TRBJ1-2; D gene unclear. Germline V gene lookup returns CDR1 MGHDK and CDR2 SYGVNS. V dropped 2 bases and J dropped 4 bases, with 5 bases sitting between them. This CDR3 contains 12 residues. The CDR3 DNA reads as TGTGCCAGCAGTGAACACCCCTATGGCTACACCTTC. Translating gives CASSEHPYGYTF.

This rearrangement joins TRBV10-2 to TRBJ2-5; TRBD2 matches at 10 bases. The germline V gene has CDR1 WSHSY and CDR2 SAAADI. The CDR3 runs 17 residues. Trimming removed 8 bases from V and 4 bases from J; junction bases left unmatched: 16. CDR3 coding DNA: TGCGCCAGCTCCTCGGGGCTAGCGGGAGAGATTAGAGAGACCCAGTACTTC. It specifies CASSSGLAGEIRETQYF.

This clonotype was detected a few times. The chain is built from TRBV7-2 and TRBJ2-1, with D perhaps matching TRBD1 or TRBD2 (5 bases each). This CDR3 has 13 amino acids. Germline assignment: CDR1 SGHTA and CDR2 FQGNSA. Deletions cut 5 bases from V and 9 bases from J, with 14 bases between. CDR3: CASSPPWGSEQFF. The CDR3 DNA reads TGTGCCAGCAGCCCCCCTTGGGGGAGTGAGCAGTTCTTC.

This clonotype has only a few counts. The chain employs TRBV19 and TRBJ2-7; TRBD1 matches 9 bases. The CDR3 runs to 15 residues. J lost 4 bases, V lost 4 bases, and 8 bases had no gene match. The germline V gene encodes CDR1 LNHDA and CDR2 SQIVND (reference sequence). The CDR3 sequence is CASSTTGTGRYEQYF. The CDR3 coding sequence is TGTGCCAGTAGTACAACCGGGACAGGGAGGTACGAGCAGTACTTC.

V and J are TRBV18 and TRBJ1-5; TRBD1 matches 9 bases. V lost 4 bases to trimming and J lost 7 bases; unmatched junction nucleotides: 5. The CDR3 covers 14 residues. Germline V CDR1 and CDR2: KGHSH, LQKENI. The CDR3 DNA sequence: TGTGCCAGCTCACTACAGGGGGCACAGCAGCCCCAGCATTTT. This sequence encodes CASSLQGAQQPQHF.

This clonotype was detected a few times. This sequence joins TRBV6-1 and TRBJ2-7; 8 nucleotides align to TRBD1. Unmatched junction bases numbered 7, after V lost 0 bases and J lost 6 bases. CDR1 and CDR2 from the germline V gene are MNHNS and SASEGT. The CDR3 has 15 amino acids. DNA for the CDR3: TGTGCCAGCAGTGAAGCCCCGGGACAGGTTGGCGAGCAGTACGTC. Its translation: CASSEAPGQVGEQYV.

The chain combines TRBV5-1 with TRBJ2-3; 12 nucleotides match TRBD1. Germline loops: CDR1 SGHRS, CDR2 YFSETQ. J gave up 4 bases and V 4 bases, and 7 bases lay outside the gene matches. This CDR3 has 16 amino acids. The CDR3 DNA is TGCGCCAGCAGCACCGGGACAGGGGGCGGCGCAGATACGCAGTATTTT. Translating it yields CASSTGTGGGADTQYF.

This clonotype came up a few times. J is TRBJ1-2 and V is TRBV4-2; TRBD1 might be the D (5 bases). Germline CDR1 and CDR2: LGHNA and YNFKEQ. The germline V and J ends were trimmed by 2 bases and 4 bases, with 11 bases remaining between them. The CDR3 runs to 14 residues. CDR3 in amino acids: CASSQTAGSYGYTF. In DNA, the CDR3 is TGTGCCAGCAGCCAAACGGCAGGGAGCTATGGCTACACCTTC.

This rearrangement joins TRBV20-1 to TRBJ1-2; no reliable D call. V was cut by 1 base and J by 2 bases, with 11 bases left in between. This CDR3 comprises 14 residues. Germline V CDR1 and CDR2: DFQATT, SNEGSKA (reference sequence). The CDR3 DNA is TGCAGTGCTAGAGCGGCGGAGAGAAACTATGGCTACACCTTC. It is translated as CSARAAERNYGYTF.

The rearrangement uses TRBV11-2 and TRBJ1-5, with TRBD1 identical over 8 bases. Germline V gene lookup returns CDR1 SGHAT and CDR2 FQNNGV. V shed 5 bases and J 4 bases; nucleotides not matched to a gene: 4. CDR3 size: 14 residues. The CDR3 DNA reads as TGTGCCAGCAGCAGAAACAGGGGGAATCAGCCCCAGCATTTT. This codes for CASSRNRGNQPQHF.

The gene calls are TRBV5-1 and TRBJ1-1, with D perhaps TRBD1 (6 bases). Trimming pared 4 bases from V and 1 base from J, leaving 14 bases between. The CDR3 has 15 amino acids. Germline loops: CDR1 SGHRS, CDR2 YFSETQ. The CDR3 coding sequence is TGCGCCAGCAGCCAAATACAGGGCGGGAACACTGAAGCTTTCTTT. Its protein product is CASSQIQGGNTEAFF.

The J gene is TRBJ2-1, the V gene TRBV20-1; D remains unclear. This CDR3 spans 11 amino acids. The V gene lost 6 bases and the J gene lost 8 bases, with 11 bases spanning the gap. Germline assignment: CDR1 DFQATT and CDR2 SNEGSKA (reference sequence). The CDR3 coding sequence is TGCAGTGCCCATAAGACTCATGAGCAGTTCTTC. Amino acids: CSAHKTHEQFF.

V usage is TRBV29-1 and J usage is TRBJ1-1; unclear D gene. Trimming left V 8 bases short and J 4 bases short, with 11 bases between. Germline V gene sequence: CDR1 SQVTM, CDR2 ANQGSEA. CDR3 length: 11 residues. This chain's CDR3 is CSPGRGTEAFF. In nucleotides, the CDR3 is TGCAGCCCCGGCCGGGGCACTGAAGCTTTCTTT.

V and J are TRBV4-1 and TRBJ1-6; D ambiguous. V lost 4 bases and J 0 bases, leaving 13 bases between the germline ends. Per the germline V gene, CDR1 is MGHRA and CDR2 is YSYEKL. The CDR3 sequence is 17 residues long. The chain's CDR3 is CASSPGRTSSYNSPLHF. In DNA form, the CDR3 reads TGCGCCAGCAGCCCCGGACGGACGAGCTCCTATAATTCACCCCTCCACTTT.